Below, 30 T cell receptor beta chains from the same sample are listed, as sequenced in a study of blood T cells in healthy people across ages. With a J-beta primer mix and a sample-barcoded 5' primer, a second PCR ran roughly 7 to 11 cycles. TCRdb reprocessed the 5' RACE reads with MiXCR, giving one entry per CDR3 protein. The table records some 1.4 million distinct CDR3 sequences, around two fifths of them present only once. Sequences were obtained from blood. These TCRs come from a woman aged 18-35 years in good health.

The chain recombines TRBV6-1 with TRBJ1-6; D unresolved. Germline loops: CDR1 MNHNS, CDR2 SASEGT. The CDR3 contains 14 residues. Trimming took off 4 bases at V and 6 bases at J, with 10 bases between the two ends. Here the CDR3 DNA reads TGTGCCAGCAGTGGCGGGCCCAGTAATTCACCCCTCCACTTT. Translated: CASSGGPSNSPLHF.

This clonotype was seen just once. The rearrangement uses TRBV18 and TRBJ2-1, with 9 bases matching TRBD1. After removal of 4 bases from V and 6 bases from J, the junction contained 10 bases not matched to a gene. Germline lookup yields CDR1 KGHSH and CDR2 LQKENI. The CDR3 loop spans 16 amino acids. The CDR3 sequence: CASSLPGQGRFNEQFF. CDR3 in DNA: TGTGCCAGCTCACTCCCGGGACAGGGAAGGTTCAATGAGCAGTTCTTC.

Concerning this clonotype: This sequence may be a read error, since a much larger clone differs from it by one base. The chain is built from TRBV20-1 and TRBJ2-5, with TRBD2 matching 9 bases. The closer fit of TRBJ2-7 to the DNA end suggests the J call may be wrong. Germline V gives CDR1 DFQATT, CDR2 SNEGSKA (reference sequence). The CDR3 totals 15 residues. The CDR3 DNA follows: TGCAGTGCTCGGAAGAGCGGGGGGTCGACCTACGAGCAGTACTTC. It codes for CSARKSGGSTYEQYF.

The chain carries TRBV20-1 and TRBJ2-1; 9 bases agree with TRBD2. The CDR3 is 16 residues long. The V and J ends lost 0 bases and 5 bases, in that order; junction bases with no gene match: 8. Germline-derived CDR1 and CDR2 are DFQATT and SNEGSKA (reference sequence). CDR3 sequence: CSARESSGRTNNEQFF. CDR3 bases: TGCAGTGCTAGAGAGTCGAGCGGGAGGACGAACAATGAGCAGTTCTTC.

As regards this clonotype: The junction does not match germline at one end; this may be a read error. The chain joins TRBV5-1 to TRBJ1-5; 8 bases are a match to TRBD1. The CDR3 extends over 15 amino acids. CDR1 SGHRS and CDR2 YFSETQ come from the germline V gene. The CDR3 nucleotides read TGTGCCAGCAGCCCGGGGGGGACAGGTAATCAGCCCCAGCATTTT. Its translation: CASSPGGTGNQPQHF.

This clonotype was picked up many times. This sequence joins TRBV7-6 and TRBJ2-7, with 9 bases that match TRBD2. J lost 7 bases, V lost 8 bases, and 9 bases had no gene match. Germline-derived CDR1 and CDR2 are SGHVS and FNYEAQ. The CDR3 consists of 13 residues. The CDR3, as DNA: TGTGCCAGCTCAGCGGGAGGATCTCGTGAGCAGTACTTC. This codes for CASSAGGSREQYF.

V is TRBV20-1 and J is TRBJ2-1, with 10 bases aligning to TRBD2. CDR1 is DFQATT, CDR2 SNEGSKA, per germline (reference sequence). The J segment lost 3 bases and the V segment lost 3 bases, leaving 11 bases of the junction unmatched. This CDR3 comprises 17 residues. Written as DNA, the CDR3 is TGCAGTGCTAGGCCACCGGGCACTAGCGGGAACTACAATGAGCAGTTCTTC. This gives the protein CSARPPGTSGNYNEQFF.

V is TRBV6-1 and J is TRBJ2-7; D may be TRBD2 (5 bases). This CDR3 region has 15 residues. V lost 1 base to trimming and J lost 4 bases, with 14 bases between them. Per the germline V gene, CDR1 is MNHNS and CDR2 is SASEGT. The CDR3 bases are TGTGCCAGCAGTGAAGGTGGTCTCGGCGGGTACGAGCAGTACTTC. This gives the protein CASSEGGLGGYEQYF.

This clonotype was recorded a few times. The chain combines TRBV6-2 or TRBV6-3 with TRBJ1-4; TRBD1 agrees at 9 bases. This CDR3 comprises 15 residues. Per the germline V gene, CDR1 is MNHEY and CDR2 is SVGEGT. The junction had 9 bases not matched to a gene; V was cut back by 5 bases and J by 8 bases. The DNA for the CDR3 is TGTGCCAGCAGTAGACAGGGGGAATATGGGGAAAAACTGTTTTTT. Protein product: CASSRQGEYGEKLFF.

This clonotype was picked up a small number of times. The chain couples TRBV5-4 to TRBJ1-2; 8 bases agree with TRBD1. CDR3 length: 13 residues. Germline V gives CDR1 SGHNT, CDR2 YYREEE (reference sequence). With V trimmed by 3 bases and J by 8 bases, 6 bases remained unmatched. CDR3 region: CASSWTGKVGYTF. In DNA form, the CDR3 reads TGTGCCAGCAGCTGGACAGGGAAGGTCGGCTACACCTTC.

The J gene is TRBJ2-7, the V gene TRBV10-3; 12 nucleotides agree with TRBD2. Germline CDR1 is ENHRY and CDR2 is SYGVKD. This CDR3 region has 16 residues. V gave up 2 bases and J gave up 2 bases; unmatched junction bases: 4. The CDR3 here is CAISEPLAGGTYEQYF. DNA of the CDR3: TGTGCCATCAGTGAGCCCCTAGCGGGAGGGACCTACGAGCAGTACTTC.

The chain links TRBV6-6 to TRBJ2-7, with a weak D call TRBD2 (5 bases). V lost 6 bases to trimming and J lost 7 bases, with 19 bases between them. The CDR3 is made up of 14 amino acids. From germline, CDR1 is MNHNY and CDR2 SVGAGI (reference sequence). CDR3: CASSRYDLRDEQYF. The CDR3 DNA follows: TGTGCCAGCAGCCGATATGACCTACGGGATGAGCAGTACTTC.

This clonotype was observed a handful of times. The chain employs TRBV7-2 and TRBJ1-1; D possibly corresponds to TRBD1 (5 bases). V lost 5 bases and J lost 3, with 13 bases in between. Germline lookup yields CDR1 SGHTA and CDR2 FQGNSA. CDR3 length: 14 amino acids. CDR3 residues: CASSPGLMDTEAFF. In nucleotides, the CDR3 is TGTGCCAGCAGCCCAGGGTTAATGGACACTGAAGCTTTCTTT.

The CDR3 sequence: CSATGTEDYEQYF. The CDR3 DNA follows: TGCAGTGCTACCGGGACAGAGGACTACGAGCAGTACTTC. The chain employs TRBV20-1 and TRBJ2-7, with 7 bases matching TRBD1. Losses at the gene ends were 4 bases for V and 3 bases for J; bases not matched to a gene: 6. The CDR3 loop spans 13 amino acids. CDR1 and CDR2 (germline): DFQATT, SNEGSKA (reference sequence).

Written as DNA, the CDR3 is TGTGCCAGCAGCCAAGACCTAGCGGGGGGGCGGAAGACCCAGTACTTC. It specifies CASSQDLAGGRKTQYF. V and J are TRBV4-2 and TRBJ2-5; TRBD2 aligns across 12 bases. With V trimmed by 0 bases and J by 6 bases, 5 bases remained unmatched. The CDR3 length is 16 residues. Germline V gene lookup returns CDR1 LGHNA and CDR2 YNFKEQ.

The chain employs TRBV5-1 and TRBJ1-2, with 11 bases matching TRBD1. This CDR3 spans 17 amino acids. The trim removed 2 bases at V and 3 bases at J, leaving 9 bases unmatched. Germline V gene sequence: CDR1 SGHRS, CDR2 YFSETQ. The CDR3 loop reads CASSFRTGGLEDYGYTF. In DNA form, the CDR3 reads TGCGCCAGCAGCTTCCGGACAGGGGGCCTGGAGGACTATGGCTACACCTTC.

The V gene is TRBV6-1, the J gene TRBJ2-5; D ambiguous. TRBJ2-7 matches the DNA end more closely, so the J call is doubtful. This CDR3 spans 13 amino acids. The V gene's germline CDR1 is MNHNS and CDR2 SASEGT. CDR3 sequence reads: CASSEISNHEQYF. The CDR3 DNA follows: TGTGCCAGCAGTGAAATTTCAAACCACGAGCAGTACTTC.

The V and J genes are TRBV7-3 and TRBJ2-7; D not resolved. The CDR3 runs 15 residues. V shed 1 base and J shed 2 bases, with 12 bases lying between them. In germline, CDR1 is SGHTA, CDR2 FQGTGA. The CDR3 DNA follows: TGTGCCAGCAGCTTAATGGGTGACGGAACCTACGAGCAGTACTTC. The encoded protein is CASSLMGDGTYEQYF. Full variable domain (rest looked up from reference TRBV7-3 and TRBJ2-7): GAGVSQTPSNKVTEKGKYVELRCDPISGHTALYWYRQSLGQGPEFLIYFQGTGAADDSGLPNDRFFAVRPEGSVSTLKIQRTERGDSAVYLCASSLMGDGTYEQYFGPGTRLTVT.

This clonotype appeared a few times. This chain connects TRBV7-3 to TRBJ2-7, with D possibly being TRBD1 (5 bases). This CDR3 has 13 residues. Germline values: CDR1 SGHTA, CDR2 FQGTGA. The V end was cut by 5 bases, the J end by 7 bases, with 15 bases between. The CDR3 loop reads CASSLQPGFEQYF. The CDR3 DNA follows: TGTGCCAGCAGCCTTCAACCAGGGTTTGAGCAGTACTTC.

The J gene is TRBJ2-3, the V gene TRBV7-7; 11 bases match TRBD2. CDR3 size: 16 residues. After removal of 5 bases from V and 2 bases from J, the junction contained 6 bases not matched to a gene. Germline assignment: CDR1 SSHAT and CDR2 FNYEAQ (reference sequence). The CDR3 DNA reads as TGTGCCAGCAGCCCTACTAGCGGGGGTGACACAGATACGCAGTATTTT. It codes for CASSPTSGGDTDTQYF.

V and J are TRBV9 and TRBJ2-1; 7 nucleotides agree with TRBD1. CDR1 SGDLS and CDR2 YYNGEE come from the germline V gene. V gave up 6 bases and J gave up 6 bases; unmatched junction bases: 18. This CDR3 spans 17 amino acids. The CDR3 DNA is TGTGCCAGCACCAAAGAGGGCGACAGGGCGTCGGGCAATGAGCAGTTCTTC. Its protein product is CASTKEGDRASGNEQFF.

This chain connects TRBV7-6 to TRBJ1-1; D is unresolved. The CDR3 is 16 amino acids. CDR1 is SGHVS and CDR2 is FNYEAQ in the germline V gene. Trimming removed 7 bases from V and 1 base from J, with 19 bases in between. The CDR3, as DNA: TGTGCCAGCACCGACTCCATAGGGCAGAAGAACACTGAAGCTTTCTTT. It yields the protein CASTDSIGQKNTEAFF.

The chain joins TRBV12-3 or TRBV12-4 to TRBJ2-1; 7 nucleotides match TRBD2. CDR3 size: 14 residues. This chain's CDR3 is CVIGGRAFYNEQFF. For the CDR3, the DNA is TGTGTTATAGGAGGGAGGGCCTTCTACAATGAGCAGTTCTTC.

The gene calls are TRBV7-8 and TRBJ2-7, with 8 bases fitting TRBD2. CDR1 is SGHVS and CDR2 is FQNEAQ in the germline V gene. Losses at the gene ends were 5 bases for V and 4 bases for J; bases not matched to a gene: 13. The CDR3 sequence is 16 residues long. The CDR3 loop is CASSRGVAGLRYEQYF. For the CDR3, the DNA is TGTGCCAGCAGCCGAGGGGTAGCGGGGTTGAGGTACGAGCAGTACTTC.

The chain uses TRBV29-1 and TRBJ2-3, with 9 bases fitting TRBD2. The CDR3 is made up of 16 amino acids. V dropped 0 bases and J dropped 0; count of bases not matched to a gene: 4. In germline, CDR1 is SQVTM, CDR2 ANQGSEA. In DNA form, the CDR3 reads TGCAGCGTTGAAGATAGCACTAGCGGGAGCACAGATACGCAGTATTTT. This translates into CSVEDSTSGSTDTQYF.

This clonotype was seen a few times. Written as DNA, the CDR3 is TGTGCCAGCAGCTCAGGTGGACCCAGCACAGATACGCAGTATTTT. Protein: CASSSGGPSTDTQYF. The V call is TRBV7-2, the J call TRBJ2-3; no reliable D call. The CDR3 sequence is 15 residues long. V lost 4 bases to trimming and J lost 0 bases, with 11 bases between them. CDR1 is SGHTA, CDR2 FQGNSA, per germline.

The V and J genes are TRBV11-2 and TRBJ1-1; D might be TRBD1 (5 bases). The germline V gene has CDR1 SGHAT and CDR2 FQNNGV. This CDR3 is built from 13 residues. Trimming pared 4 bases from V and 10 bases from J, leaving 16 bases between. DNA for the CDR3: TGTGCCAGCAGCTCACTTGGGGGGGGGGGAGCTTTCTTT. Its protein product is CASSSLGGGGAFF.

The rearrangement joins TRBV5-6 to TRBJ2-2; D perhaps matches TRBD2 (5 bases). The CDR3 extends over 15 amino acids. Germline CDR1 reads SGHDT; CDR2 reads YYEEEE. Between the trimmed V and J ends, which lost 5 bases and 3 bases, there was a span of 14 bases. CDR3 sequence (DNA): TGTGCCAGCAGGCGGACGAGCGGTTACACCGGGGAGCTGTTTTTT. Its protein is CASRRTSGYTGELFF. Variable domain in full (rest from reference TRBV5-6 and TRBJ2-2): DAGVTQSPTHLIKTRGQQVTLRCSPKSGHDTVSWYQQALGQGPQFIFQYYEEEERQRGNFPDRFSGHQFPNYSSELNVNALLLGDSALYLCASRRTSGYTGELFFGEGSRLTVL.

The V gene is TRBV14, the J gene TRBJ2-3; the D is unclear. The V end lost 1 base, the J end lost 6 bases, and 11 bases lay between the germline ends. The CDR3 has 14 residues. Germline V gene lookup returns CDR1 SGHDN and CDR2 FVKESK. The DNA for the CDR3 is TGTGCCAGCAGCCAAGTGGACCCCAGGGATACGCAGTATTTT. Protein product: CASSQVDPRDTQYF.

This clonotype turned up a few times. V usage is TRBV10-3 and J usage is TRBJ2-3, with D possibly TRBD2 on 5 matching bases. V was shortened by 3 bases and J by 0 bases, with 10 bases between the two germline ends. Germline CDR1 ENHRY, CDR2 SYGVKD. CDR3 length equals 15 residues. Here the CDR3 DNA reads TGTGCCATCAGTGATGGTGGACTCAGCACAGATACGCAGTATTTT. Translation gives CAISDGGLSTDTQYF.